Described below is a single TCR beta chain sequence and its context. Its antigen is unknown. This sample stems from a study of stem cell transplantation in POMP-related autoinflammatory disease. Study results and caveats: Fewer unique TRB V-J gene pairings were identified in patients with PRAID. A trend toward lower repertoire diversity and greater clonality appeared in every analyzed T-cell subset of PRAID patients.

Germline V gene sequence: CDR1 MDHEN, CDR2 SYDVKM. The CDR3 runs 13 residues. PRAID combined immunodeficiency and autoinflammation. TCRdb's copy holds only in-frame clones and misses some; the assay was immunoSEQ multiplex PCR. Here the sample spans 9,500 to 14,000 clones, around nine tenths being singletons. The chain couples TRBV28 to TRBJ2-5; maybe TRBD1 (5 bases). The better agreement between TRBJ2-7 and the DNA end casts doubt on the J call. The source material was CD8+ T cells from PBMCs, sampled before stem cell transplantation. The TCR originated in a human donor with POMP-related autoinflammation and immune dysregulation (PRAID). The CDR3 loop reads CASSFAGYGEQYF. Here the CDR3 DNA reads TGTGCCAGCAGTTTTGCAGGGTATGGCGAGCAGTACTTC.